The T cell receptor beta chain under discussion was sequenced for a study of cytomegalovirus exposure and HLA in healthy donors. Study details: A previous analysis identified 95 million to 130 million unique TCR beta sequences derived from some 170 million T cells.

A note on this clone: Its target is not known.

Germline V gene data show CDR1 as SGDLS and CDR2 as YYNGEE. The CDR3 is 17 residues long. V trimming: 0 bases; J trimming: 2 bases; junction bases outside the gene matches: 3. Study results and limitations: Cytomegalovirus status, reportedly, was diagnosed with high specificity and sensitivity by the classifier. A highly shared variant cluster was judged a likely technical artifact.

PCR employed 60 Vbeta and 13 Jbeta primers. Clones were read by immunoSEQ multiplex PCR, and TCRdb kept only the in-frame ones, dropping some. The table has some 98,000 clones, more than 75% seen once. The sequence was collected from a human donor in good health. This sequence joins TRBV9 and TRBJ2-1; 12 bases fit TRBD2. Sequences were obtained from PBMCs. The CDR3 sequence is CASSVGTSGIPYNEQFF. The CDR3 nucleotides read TGTGCCAGCAGCGTAGGGACTAGCGGGATACCCTACAATGAGCAGTTCTTC.